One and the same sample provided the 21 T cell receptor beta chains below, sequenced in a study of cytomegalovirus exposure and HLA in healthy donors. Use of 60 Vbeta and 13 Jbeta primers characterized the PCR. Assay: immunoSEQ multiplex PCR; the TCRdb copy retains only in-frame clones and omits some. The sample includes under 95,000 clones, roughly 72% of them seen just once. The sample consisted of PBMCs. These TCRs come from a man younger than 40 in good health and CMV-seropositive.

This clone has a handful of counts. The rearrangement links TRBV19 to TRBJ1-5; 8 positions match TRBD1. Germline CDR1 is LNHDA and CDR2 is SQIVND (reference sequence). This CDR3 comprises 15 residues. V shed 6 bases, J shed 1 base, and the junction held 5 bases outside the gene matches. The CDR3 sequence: CASSWDRRSNQPQHF. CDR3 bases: TGTGCCAGTAGCTGGGACAGGAGAAGCAATCAGCCCCAGCATTTT.

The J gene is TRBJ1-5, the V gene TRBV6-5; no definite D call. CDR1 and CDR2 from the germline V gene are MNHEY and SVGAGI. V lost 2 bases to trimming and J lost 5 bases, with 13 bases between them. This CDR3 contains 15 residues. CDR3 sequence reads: CASSYPTHRDQPQHF. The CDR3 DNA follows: TGTGCCAGCAGTTACCCAACCCATCGAGATCAGCCCCAGCATTTT.

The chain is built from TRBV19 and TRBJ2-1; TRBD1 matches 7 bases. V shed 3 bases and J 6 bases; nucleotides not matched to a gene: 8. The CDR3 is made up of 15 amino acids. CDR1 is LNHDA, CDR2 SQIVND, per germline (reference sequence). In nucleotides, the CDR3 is TGTGCCAGTAGTATTGGCAGGGGGATAACCAATGAGCAGTTCTTC. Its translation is CASSIGRGITNEQFF.

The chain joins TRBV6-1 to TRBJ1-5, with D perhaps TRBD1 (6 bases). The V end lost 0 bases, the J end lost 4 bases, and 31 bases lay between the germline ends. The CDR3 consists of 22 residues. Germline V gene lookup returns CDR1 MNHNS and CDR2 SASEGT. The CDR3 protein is CASSEATGGRGHISVGNQPQHF. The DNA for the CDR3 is TGTGCCAGCAGTGAAGCAACCGGGGGGAGGGGACACATATCGGTGGGGAATCAGCCCCAGCATTTT.

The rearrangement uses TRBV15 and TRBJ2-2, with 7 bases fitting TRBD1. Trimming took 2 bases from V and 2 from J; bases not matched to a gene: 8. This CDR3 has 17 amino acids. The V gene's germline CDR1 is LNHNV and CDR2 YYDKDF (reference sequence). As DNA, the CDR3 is TGTGCCACCAGCAGACCTACAGGGGTTGGTAACACCGGGGAGCTGTTTTTT. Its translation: CATSRPTGVGNTGELFF.

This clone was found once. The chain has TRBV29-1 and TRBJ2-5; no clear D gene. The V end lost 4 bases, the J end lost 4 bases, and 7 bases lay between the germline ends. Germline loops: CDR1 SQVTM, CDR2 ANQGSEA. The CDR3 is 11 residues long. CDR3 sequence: CSVVVGETQYF. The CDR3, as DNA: TGCAGCGTTGTAGTTGGAGAGACCCAGTACTTC. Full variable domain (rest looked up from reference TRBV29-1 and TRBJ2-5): SAVISQKPSRDICQRGTSLTIQCQVDSQVTMMFWYRQQPGQSLTLIATANQGSEATYESGFVIDKFPISRPNLTFSTLTVSNMSPEDSSIYLCSVVVGETQYFGPGTRLLVL.

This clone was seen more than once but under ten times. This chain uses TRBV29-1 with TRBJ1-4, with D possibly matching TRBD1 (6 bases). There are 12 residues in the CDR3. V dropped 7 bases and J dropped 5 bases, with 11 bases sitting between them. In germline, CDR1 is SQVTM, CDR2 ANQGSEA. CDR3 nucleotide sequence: TGCAGCGGTACAGGGTCCAATGAAAAACTGTTTTTT. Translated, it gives CSGTGSNEKLFF.

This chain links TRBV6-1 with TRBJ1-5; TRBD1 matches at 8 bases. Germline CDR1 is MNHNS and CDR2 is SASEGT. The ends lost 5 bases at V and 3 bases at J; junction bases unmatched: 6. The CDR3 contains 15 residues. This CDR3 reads CASSSWTGNNQPQHF. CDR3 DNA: TGTGCCAGCAGTTCCTGGACAGGGAACAATCAGCCCCAGCATTTT.

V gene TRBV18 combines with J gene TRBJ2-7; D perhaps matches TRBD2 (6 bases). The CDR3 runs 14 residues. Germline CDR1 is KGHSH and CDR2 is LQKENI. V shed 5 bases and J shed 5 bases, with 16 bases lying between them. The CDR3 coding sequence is TGTGCCAGCTCATCCCGGGACTCCGTGAACGAGCAGTACTTC. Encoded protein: CASSSRDSVNEQYF.

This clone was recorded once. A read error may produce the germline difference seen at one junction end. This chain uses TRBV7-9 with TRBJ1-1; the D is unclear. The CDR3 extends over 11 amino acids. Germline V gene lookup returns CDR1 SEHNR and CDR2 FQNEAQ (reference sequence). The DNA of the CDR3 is TGTTCCAGCAGCGAATCAGCTGAAGCTTTCTTT. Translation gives CSSSESAEAFF.

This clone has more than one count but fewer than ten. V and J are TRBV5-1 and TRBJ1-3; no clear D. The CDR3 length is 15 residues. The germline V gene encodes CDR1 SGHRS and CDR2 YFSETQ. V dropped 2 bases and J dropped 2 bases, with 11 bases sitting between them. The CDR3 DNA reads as TGCGCCAGCAGCTTCGGCGGGCAAGCTGGAAACACCATATATTTT. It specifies CASSFGGQAGNTIYF.

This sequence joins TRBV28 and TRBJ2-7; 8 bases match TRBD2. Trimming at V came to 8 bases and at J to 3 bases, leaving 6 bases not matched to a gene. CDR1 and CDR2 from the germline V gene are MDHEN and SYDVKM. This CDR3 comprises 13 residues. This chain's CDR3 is CASGLAGRYEQYF. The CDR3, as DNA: TGTGCCAGCGGATTAGCGGGGCGCTACGAGCAGTACTTC.

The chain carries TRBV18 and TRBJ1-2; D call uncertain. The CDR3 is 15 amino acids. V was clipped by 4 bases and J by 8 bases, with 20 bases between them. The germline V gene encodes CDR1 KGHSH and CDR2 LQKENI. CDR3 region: CASSLISGAEDGYTF. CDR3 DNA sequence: TGTGCCAGCTCACTAATTTCTGGAGCGGAGGACGGCTACACCTTC.

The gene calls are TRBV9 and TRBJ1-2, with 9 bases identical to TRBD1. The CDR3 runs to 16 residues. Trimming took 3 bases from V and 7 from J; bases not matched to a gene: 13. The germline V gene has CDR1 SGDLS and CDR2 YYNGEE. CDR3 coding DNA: TGTGCCAGCAGCGGGAGCCCGGGACAGGGATCCACTGGCTACACCTTC. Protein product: CASSGSPGQGSTGYTF.

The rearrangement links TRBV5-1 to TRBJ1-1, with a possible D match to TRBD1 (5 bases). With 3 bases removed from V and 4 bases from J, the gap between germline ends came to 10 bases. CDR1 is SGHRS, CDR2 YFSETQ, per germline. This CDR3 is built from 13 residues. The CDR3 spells CASSSKGSTEAFF. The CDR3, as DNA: TGCGCCAGCAGCTCGAAGGGGTCCACTGAAGCTTTCTTT.

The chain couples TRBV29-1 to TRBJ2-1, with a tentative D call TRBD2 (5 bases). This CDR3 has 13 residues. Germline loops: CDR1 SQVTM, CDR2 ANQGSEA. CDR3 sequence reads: CSYCPGGPNEQFF. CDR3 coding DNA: TGCAGTTATTGCCCCGGCGGGCCCAATGAGCAGTTCTTC.

CDR3 nucleotides: TGCAGCGTGACTAGGGGCAATGAGCAGTTCTTC. Amino acid sequence: CSVTRGNEQFF. This chain uses TRBV29-1 with TRBJ2-1; possibly TRBD2 for D (6 bases). The CDR3 has 11 amino acids. Trimming pared 6 bases from V and 6 bases from J, leaving 9 bases between. Germline V CDR1 and CDR2: SQVTM, ANQGSEA.

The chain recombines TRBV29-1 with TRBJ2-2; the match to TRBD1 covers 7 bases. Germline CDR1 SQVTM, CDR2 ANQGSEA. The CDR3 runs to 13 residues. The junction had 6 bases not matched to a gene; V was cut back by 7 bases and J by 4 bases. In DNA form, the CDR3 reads TGCAGCGCCCACGGGACAGCCACCGGGGAGCTGTTTTTT. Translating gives CSAHGTATGELFF.

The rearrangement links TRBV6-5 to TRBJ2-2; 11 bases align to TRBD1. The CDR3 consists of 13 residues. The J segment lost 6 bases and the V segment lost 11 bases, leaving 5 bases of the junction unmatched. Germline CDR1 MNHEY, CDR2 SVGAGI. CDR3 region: CAVGQGAAGELFF. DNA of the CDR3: TGTGCCGTCGGACAGGGGGCAGCCGGGGAGCTGTTTTTT.

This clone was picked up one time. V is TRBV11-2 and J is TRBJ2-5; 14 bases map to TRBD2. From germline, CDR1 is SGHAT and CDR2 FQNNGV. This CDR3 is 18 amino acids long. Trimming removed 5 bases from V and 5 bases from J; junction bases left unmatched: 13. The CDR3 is CASSRRGTSGGPRETQYF. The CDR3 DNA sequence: TGTGCCAGCAGCCGGCGTGGGACTAGCGGGGGCCCGAGGGAGACCCAGTACTTC.

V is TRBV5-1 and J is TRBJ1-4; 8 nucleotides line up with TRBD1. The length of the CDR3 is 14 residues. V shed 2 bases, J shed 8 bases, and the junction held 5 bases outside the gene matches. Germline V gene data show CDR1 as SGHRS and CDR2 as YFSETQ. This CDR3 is CASSLRQGREKLFF. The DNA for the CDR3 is TGCGCCAGCAGCTTACGACAGGGGAGGGAAAAACTGTTTTTT.